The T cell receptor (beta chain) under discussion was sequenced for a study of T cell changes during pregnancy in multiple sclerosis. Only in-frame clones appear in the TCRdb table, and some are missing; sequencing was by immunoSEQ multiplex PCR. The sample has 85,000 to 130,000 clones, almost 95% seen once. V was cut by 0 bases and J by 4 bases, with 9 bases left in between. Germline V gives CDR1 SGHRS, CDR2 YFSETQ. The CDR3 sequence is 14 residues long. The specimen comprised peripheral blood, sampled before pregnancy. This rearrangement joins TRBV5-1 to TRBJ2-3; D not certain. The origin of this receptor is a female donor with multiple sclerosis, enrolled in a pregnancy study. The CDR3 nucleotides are TGCGCCAGCAGCTTGGCCGTCCAGGCAGATACGCAGTATTTT. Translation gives CASSLAVQADTQYF.